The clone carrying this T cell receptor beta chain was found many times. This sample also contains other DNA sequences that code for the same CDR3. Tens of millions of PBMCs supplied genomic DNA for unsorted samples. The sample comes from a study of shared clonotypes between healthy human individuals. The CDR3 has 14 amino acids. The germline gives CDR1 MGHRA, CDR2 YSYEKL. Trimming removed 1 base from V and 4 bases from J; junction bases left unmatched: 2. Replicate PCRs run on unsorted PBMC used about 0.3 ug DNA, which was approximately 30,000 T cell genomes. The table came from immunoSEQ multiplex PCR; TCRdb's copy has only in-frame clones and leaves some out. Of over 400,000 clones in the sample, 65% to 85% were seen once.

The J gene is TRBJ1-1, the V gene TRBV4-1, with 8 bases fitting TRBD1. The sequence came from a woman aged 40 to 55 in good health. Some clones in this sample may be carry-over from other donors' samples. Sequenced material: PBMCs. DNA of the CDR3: TGCGCCAGCAGCCAAGTTGACAGGGGCACTGAAGCTTTCTTT. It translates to CASSQVDRGTEAFF.